This paragraph covers one T cell receptor (beta chain) sequence. What it recognizes is unknown. Indicated treatment: about 20 received Ad26.COV2.S at low or high dose, single or two shots; about five received placebo; per-sample allocation not given. The study sampled participants on day 63 after the first vaccine or placebo injection. The data derive from a study of Ad26.COV2.S vaccination and SARS-CoV-2 variants. At the level of the study: Intramuscularly, Ad26.COV2.S was given either once or twice, 56 days apart.

Findings and limits, study-wide: Total responses of T cells may have been underestimated by the analyses of TCR breadth and depth. Reported findings describe substantial breadth in spike-specific CD8+ and CD4+ T cell responses following vaccination.

Unmatched junction bases numbered 5, after V lost 2 bases and J lost 0 bases. The CDR3 has 17 amino acids. The germline V gene encodes CDR1 ENHRY and CDR2 SYGVKD. Profiled with immunoSEQ multiplex PCR; TCRdb holds only in-frame clones, not every one. The repertoire holds some 330,000 clones, with roughly 90% as singletons. The receptor's source is a person between 18 and 60 years old who received the Ad26.COV2.S COVID-19 vaccine or a placebo. The chain uses TRBV10-3 and TRBJ2-1, with TRBD2 matching 9 bases. The sample in question was peripheral blood, obtained in a trial of Ad26.COV2.S vaccine versus placebo. The chain's CDR3 is CAISEPGLALSYNEQFF. Here the CDR3 DNA reads TGTGCCATCAGTGAGCCGGGACTAGCCCTCTCCTACAATGAGCAGTTCTTC.